The clone carrying this T cell receptor beta chain was found many times. The antigen remains undetermined. This sample is drawn from a study of T cells in Graves' hyperthyroidism and ophthalmopathy. In making diagnoses, clinical symptoms, serum thyroxine and TRAb, thyroid ultrasound and orbital computed tomography were all used. Amplified TCR beta CDR3 regions derived from RNA transcripts. The TCR CDR3 was amplified in a first-round RT-PCR using the HTBI primer set. In TCRdb, the multiplex PCR reads were re-called with MiXCR into one record per CDR3 protein. Seen here are more than 450,000 distinct CDR3 sequences, 12% to 15% observed once, and the top ten hold around 14%. Germline loops: CDR1 ENHRY, CDR2 SYGVKD. The CDR3 spans 14 residues. V dropped 3 bases and J dropped 3 bases, with 12 bases sitting between them. Notes on the study in general: Ophthalmopathy was distinguished from stable hyperthyroidism by 13 V-J signatures. Blood shared most expanded thyroid clonotypes above 0.001. It was a median approximately 6 months before onset that the model predicted ophthalmopathy.

The sequence was collected from a woman aged 40-49 years with Graves' hyperthyroidism. This chain joins TRBV10-3 and TRBJ2-7; D may match TRBD1 or TRBD2 (5 bases each). Sequenced: blood. CDR3 coding DNA: TGTGCCATCAGTGATGGGACCCGGAACTACGAGCAGTACTTC. As protein: CAISDGTRNYEQYF.